This TCR beta chain was recorded in a study of blood T cell repertoires in COVID-19. Whole-study context: Acute and convalescent COVID-19 specimens originated in the United States, Italy and Spain. Sources were T cells, B-cell-depleted T cells, or PBMCs; the material itself was cDNA or gDNA.

Deletions cut 2 bases from V and 8 bases from J, with 16 bases between. The CDR3 has 15 residues. CDR1 and CDR2 (germline): SGHVS, FQNEAQ. TCRdb keeps only in-frame clones here, not all; method: immunoSEQ multiplex PCR. The sample holds 150,000 to 200,000 clones, approximately 80% seen once. The chain carries TRBV7-8 and TRBJ1-5, with D possibly being TRBD1 (5 bases). Sequenced: peripheral blood. The source is a woman aged 40 to 55 with COVID-19, enrolled during active disease. CDR3 DNA: TGTGCCAGCAGCTTACGAAGGGGTCCTTTGGAGCCCCAGCATTTT. The encoded protein is CASSLRRGPLEPQHF.